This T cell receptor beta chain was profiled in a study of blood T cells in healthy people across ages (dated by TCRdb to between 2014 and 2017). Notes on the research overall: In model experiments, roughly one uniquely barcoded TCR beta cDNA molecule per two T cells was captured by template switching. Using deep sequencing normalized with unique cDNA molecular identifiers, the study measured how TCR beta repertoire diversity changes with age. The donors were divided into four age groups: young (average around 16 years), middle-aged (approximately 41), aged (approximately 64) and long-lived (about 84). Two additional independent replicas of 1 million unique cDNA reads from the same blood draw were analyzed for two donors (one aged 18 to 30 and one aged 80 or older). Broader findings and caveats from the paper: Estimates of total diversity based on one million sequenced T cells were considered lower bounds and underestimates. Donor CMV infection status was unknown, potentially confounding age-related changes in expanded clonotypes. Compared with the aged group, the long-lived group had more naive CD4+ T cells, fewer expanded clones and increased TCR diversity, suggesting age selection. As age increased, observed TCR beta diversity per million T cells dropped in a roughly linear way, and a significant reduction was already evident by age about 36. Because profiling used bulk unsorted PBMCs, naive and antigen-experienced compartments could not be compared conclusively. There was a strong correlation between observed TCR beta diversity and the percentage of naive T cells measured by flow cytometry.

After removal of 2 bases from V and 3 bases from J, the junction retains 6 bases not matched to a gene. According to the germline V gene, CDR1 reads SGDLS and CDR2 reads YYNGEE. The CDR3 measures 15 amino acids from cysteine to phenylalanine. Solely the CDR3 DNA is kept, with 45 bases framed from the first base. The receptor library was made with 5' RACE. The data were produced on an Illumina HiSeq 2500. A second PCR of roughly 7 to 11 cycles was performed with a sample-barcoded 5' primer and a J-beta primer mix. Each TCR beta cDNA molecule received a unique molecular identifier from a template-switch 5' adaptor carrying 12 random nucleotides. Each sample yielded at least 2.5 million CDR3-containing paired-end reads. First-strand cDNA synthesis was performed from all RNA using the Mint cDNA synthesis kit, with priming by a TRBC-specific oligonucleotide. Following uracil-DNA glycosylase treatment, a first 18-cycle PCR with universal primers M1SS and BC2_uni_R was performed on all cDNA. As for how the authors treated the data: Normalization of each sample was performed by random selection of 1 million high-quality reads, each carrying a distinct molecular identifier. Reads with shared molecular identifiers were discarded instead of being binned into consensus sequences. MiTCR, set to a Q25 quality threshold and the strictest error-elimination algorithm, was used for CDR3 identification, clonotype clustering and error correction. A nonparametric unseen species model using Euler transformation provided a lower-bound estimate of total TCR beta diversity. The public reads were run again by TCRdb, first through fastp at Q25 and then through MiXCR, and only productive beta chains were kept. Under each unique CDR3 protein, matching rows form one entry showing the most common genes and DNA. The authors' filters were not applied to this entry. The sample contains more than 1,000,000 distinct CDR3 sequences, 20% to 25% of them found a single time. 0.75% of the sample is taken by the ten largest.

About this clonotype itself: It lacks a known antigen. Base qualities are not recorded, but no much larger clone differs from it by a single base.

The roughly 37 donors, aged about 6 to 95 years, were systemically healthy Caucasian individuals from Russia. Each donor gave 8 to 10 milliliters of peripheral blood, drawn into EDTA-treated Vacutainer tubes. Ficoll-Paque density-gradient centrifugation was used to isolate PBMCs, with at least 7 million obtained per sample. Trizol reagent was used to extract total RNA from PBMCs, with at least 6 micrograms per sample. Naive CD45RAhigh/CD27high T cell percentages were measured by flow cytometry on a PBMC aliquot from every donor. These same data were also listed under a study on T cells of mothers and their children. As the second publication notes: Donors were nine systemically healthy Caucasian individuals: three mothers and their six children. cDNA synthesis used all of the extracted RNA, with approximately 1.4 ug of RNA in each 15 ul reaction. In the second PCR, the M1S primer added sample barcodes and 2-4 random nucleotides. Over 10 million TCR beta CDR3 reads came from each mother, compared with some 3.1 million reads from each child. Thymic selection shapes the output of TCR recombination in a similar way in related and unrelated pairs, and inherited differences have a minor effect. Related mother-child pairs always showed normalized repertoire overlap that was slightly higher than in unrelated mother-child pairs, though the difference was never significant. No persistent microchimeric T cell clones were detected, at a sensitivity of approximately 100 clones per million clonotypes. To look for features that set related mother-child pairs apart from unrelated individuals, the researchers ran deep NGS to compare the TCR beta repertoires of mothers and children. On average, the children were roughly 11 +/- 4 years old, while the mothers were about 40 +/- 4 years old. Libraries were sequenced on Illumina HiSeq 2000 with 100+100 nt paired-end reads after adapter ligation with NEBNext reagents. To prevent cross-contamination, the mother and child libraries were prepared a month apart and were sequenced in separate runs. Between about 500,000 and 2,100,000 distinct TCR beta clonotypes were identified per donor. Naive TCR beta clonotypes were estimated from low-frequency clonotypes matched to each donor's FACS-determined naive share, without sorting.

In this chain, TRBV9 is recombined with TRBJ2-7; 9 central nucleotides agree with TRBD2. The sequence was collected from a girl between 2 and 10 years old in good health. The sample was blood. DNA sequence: TGTGCCAGCAGCGTCTCTAGCGGGACTAACTACGAGCAGTACTTC. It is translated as CASSVSSGTNYEQYF.